Listed below are T cell receptor beta chains from one sample, sequenced in a study of T-cell memory formation after mild COVID-19. TCRdb processed the 5' RACE reads anew with MiXCR; each CDR3 protein has one entry. The sample lists 400,000 or so distinct CDR3 sequences, 20% occurring once. Sequencing was done on a sample of PBMCs or a T cell subset sorted from them (not recorded which). The receptor set was obtained from an adult woman who had mild COVID-19 (a few samples of this study predate the infection). Cell type and time point are not known. The CDR3 runs from the conserved cysteine through the conserved F or W. A D gene is named only where the DNA matches it firmly. The size of a clone is reported for some rows only, either as once, few or many, or as a class for expanded clones.

j_call v_call d_call clone_size cdr3_nt cdr3_aa
TRBJ1-5 TRBV29-1 NA NA TGCAGCGCTAGCACAGGGACCTGGCAGCCCCAGCATTTT CSASTGTWQPQHF
TRBJ2-1 TRBV2 NA NA TGTGCCAGCAGTGAAAACCACAATGAGCAGTTCTTC CASSENHNEQFF
TRBJ1-1 TRBV9 NA many TGCGCCAGCAGCGCGACAGGGAACACTGAAGCTTTCTTT CASSATGNTEAFF
TRBJ2-5 TRBV7-9 NA NA TGTGCCAGCAGCGATGGTGAGACCCAGTACTTC CASSDGETQYF
TRBJ1-1 TRBV5-1 NA NA TGCGCCAGCAGCCCCCAGGGTTCTGAAGCTTTCTTT CASSPQGSEAFF
TRBJ2-7 TRBV6-5 TRBD2 NA TGTGCCAGCAGTTTTTCCCCGGCTAGCGGGTACCACGAGCAGTACTTC CASSFSPASGYHEQYF
TRBJ1-1 TRBV4-3 NA NA TGCGCCAGCAGCCAAGAGCCAGCGTGGGGCACTGAAGCTTTCTTT CASSQEPAWGTEAFF
TRBJ2-3 TRBV6-5 TRBD2 NA TGTGCCAGCAGAAGAGCGGGAGCAACAGATACGCAGTATTTT CASRRAGATDTQYF
TRBJ2-1 TRBV15 TRBD2 few TGTGCCACCAGCCCCAGGGCCGGGGGGGGAGGTAATGAGCAGTTCTTC CATSPRAGGGGNEQFF
TRBJ2-7 TRBV29-1 NA NA TGCAGCGTTGTAATCCCCCCACAGATATCCTACGAGCAGTACTTC CSVVIPPQISYEQYF
TRBJ1-1 TRBV4-2 TRBD1 few TGTGCCAGCAGCCGAGGGACAGCCCCAGGAGAAGCTTTCTTT CASSRGTAPGEAFF
TRBJ2-7 TRBV4-1 NA NA TGCGCCAGCAGCCAAGAGCCGCGACAAGCCTACGAGCAGTACTTC CASSQEPRQAYEQYF
TRBJ2-2 TRBV12-3/TRBV12-4 TRBD2 NA TGTGCCAGCAGGTCCTCTAGCGGCACCGGGGAGCTGTTTTTT CASRSSSGTGELFF
TRBJ1-4 TRBV20-1 TRBD1 NA TGCAGTGCTCACAATTCCAGGACAGGGCCGAAACTGTTTTTT CSAHNSRTGPKLFF
TRBJ2-7 TRBV7-2 TRBD2 many TGTGCCAGCAGCCTAAGCGCCAGCGGGGGAAGGGAGCAGTACTTC CASSLSASGGREQYF